Below, 32 T cell receptor beta chains from the same sample are listed, as sequenced in a study of human T cells and chemical hapten exposure. Time point defined: pre-sensitization, week 0. Stated treatment: therapeutic diphenylcyclopropenone sensitization with weekly scalp DPC. From the RACE reads, TCRdb called clonotypes with MiXCR, one entry per CDR3 protein. The repertoire consists of about 350,000 distinct CDR3 sequences, with approximately 5% occurring once and the leading ten covering under 9.5%. The specimen was whole blood, collected in connection with sensitization to the hapten diphenylcyclopropenone (DPC). Receptor source: a woman aged 18-30 years with alopecia areata. Some clones in this sample may be carry-over from other donors' samples.

This clonotype was counted only a few times. V is TRBV6-1 and J is TRBJ2-1; 9 bases fit TRBD2. V dropped 6 bases and J dropped 0; count of bases not matched to a gene: 15. The germline gives CDR1 MNHNS, CDR2 SASEGT. This CDR3 comprises 19 residues. The chain's CDR3 is CASRGQRGVSPYSYNEQFF. Here the CDR3 DNA reads TGTGCCAGCAGAGGACAGCGGGGGGTCTCCCCTTACTCCTACAATGAGCAGTTCTTC.

This clonotype was recorded many times. The V gene is TRBV11-3, the J gene TRBJ2-1; D ambiguous. In germline, CDR1 is SGHNT, CDR2 YENEEA. This CDR3 has 13 amino acids. Trimming shortened V by 1 base and J by 9 bases, and 10 bases separated the two germline ends. In DNA, the CDR3 is TGTGCCAGCAGCTTAGCCCCGGCCCGTGAGCAGTTCTTC. Protein sequence: CASSLAPAREQFF.

The genes are TRBV29-1 and TRBJ1-1; D uncertain. This CDR3 comprises 13 residues. V shed 2 bases and J shed 0 bases, with 7 bases lying between them. Per germline, CDR1 SQVTM and CDR2 ANQGSEA. The CDR3 region has the DNA TGCAGCGTTGAAAATGAACTGAACACTGAAGCTTTCTTT. Its protein product is CSVENELNTEAFF.

Many counts were recorded for this clonotype. V is TRBV12-3 or TRBV12-4 and J is TRBJ2-3, with 9 bases fitting TRBD1. J lost 2 bases, V lost 4 bases, and 4 bases had no gene match. The CDR3 extends over 15 amino acids. CDR3 sequence reads: CASSSGQGLTDTQYF. CDR3 DNA: TGTGCCAGCAGTTCCGGACAGGGGCTCACAGATACGCAGTATTTT.

V is TRBV7-2 and J is TRBJ1-6; possible D gene TRBD1, 6 bases. V shed 4 bases and J shed 7 bases, with 14 bases lying between them. The germline V gene has CDR1 SGHTA and CDR2 FQGNSA. The CDR3 length is 15 residues. CDR3 DNA sequence: TGTGCCAGCAGCTCCAGGGGTACTCTGAATTCACCCCTCCACTTT. Protein: CASSSRGTLNSPLHF.

This clonotype was recorded many times. The chain couples TRBV10-3 to TRBJ2-7; D call uncertain. V lost 2 bases and J 9 bases, leaving 17 bases between the germline ends. The germline V gene encodes CDR1 ENHRY and CDR2 SYGVKD. There are 14 residues in the CDR3. CDR3 DNA: TGTGCCATCAGTGAGGCGGAGTTACAAGGCGGGCAGTACTTC. It specifies CAISEAELQGGQYF.

This clonotype was observed at least ten times. The genes are TRBV3-1 and TRBJ1-1; 7 bases align to TRBD1. In germline, CDR1 is LGHDT, CDR2 YNNKEL (reference sequence). The CDR3 has 14 residues. J lost 5 bases, V lost 4 bases, and 7 bases had no gene match. The CDR3 DNA sequence: TGTGCCAGCAGCCTCCGACAGGGAGGGACTGAAGCTTTCTTT. Amino acids: CASSLRQGGTEAFF.

Regarding this clonotype: A much larger clone lies a single base off, so this may be a read error. The chain uses TRBV28 and TRBJ1-6, with D possibly matching TRBD1 (5 bases). Germline CDR1 and CDR2: MDHEN and SYDVKM. CDR3 length: 14 amino acids. The CDR3 region is CAGSLQAEFLALHF. The CDR3 coding sequence is TGTGCCGGCAGTTTACAGGCCGAGTTTCTAGCCCTCCACTTT.

This clonotype has more than one count but fewer than ten. This sequence joins TRBV6-6 and TRBJ1-1; D not certain. Germline loops: CDR1 MNHNY, CDR2 SVGAGI (reference sequence). The CDR3 sequence is 14 residues long. Trimming pared 5 bases from V and 2 bases from J, leaving 12 bases between. The CDR3 bases are TGTGCCAGCAGTCCTCCGGGAGCCAACACTGAAGCTTTCTTT. It yields the protein CASSPPGANTEAFF.

Ten or more counts support this clonotype. The junction shows a germline mismatch at one end, possibly a read error. The rearrangement uses TRBV6-2 or TRBV6-3 and TRBJ1-5; tentatively, D is TRBD1 (5 bases). Looked up from germline, CDR1 is MNHEY and CDR2 is SVGEGT. This CDR3 has 14 residues. CDR3 loop: CASSHSAGDQPQHF. The CDR3 region has the DNA TGTGCCAGCAGTCACTCTGCGGGGGACCAGCCCCAGCATTTT.

This clonotype turned up a few times. The V gene is TRBV27, the J gene TRBJ2-1; TRBD1 aligns across 7 bases. The CDR3 contains 15 residues. Unmatched junction bases numbered 7, after V lost 2 bases and J lost 6 bases. CDR1 and CDR2 from the germline V gene are MNHEY and SMNVEV (reference sequence). For the CDR3, the DNA is TGTGCCAGCAGTTTACCCCCAGGGGGTGGCAATGAGCAGTTCTTC. Protein sequence: CASSLPPGGGNEQFF.

This clonotype showed up many times. The J gene is TRBJ1-1, the V gene TRBV7-3; 9 bases match TRBD1. CDR1 SGHTA and CDR2 FQGTGA come from the germline V gene. The CDR3 spans 14 residues. Trimming cost V 5 bases and J 8 bases; bases outside gene matches: 9. The CDR3 protein is CASSKSRQGGEAFF. DNA for the CDR3: TGTGCCAGCAGCAAATCCCGACAGGGGGGGGAAGCTTTCTTT. Combining the CDR3 with reference TRBV7-3 and TRBJ1-1 gives the whole variable domain GAGVSQTPSNKVTEKGKYVELRCDPISGHTALYWYRQSLGQGPEFLIYFQGTGAADDSGLPNDRFFAVRPEGSVSTLKIQRTERGDSAVYLCASSKSRQGGEAFFGQGTRLTVV.

This clonotype has a count of ten or more. The J gene is TRBJ2-7, the V gene TRBV2; D ambiguous. The CDR3 is made up of 13 amino acids. The ends were cut back, 5 bases at V and 2 bases at J, with 10 bases in the middle. Germline values: CDR1 SNHLY, CDR2 FYNNEI. The CDR3: CASSPMIAYEQYF. CDR3 in DNA: TGTGCCAGCAGTCCTATGATAGCCTACGAGCAGTACTTC. The complete variable domain, with remaining parts taken from reference TRBV2 and TRBJ2-7, reads EPEVTQTPSHQVTQMGQEVILRCVPISNHLYFYWYRQILGQKVEFLVSFYNNEISEKSEIFDDQFSVERPDGSNFTLKIRSTKLEDSAMYFCASSPMIAYEQYFGPGTRLTVT.

This clonotype was picked up many times. The chain joins TRBV5-1 to TRBJ1-2; D not certain. The ends were cut back, 4 bases at V and 4 bases at J, with 11 bases in the middle. Germline V lookup: CDR1 SGHRS, CDR2 YFSETQ. The CDR3 contains 13 residues. In DNA, the CDR3 is TGCGCCAGCAGCCTTACCGGGCCCTATGGCTACACCTTC. This sequence encodes CASSLTGPYGYTF.

V and J are TRBV7-9 and TRBJ1-3, with D perhaps matching TRBD1 (5 bases). The CDR3 is 16 amino acids. The V end lost 2 bases, the J end lost 0 bases, and 11 bases lay between the germline ends. The germline gives CDR1 SEHNR, CDR2 FQNEAQ (reference sequence). The CDR3 sequence is CASSLIKGSSGNTIYF. The DNA for the CDR3 is TGTGCCAGCAGCTTAATAAAGGGGAGCTCTGGAAACACCATATATTTT.

The sample holds many counts of this clonotype. This chain links TRBV6-6 with TRBJ2-7; 8 bases fit TRBD2. Germline V gene data show CDR1 as MNHNY and CDR2 as SVGAGI (reference sequence). V lost 3 bases, J lost 4 bases, and 8 bases stayed unmatched. This CDR3 is built from 15 residues. The CDR3 DNA follows: TGTGCCAGCAGTTATCCGGGACTAGTTGGATACGAGCAGTACTTC. It is translated as CASSYPGLVGYEQYF.

This clonotype was seen many times. The CDR3: CASSYERWPQHF. The CDR3 nucleotides read TGTGCCAGCAGTTACGAGCGATGGCCCCAGCATTTT. This chain uses TRBV6-2 or TRBV6-3 with TRBJ1-5, with D unclear. The CDR3 consists of 12 residues. Looked up from germline, CDR1 is MNHEY and CDR2 is SVGEGT. V lost 2 bases and J lost 9, with 8 bases in between.

V and J are TRBV6-1 and TRBJ2-2; no definite D call. The CDR3 is made up of 15 amino acids. V was trimmed by 7 bases and J by 8 bases, leaving 20 bases between them. Germline loops: CDR1 MNHNS, CDR2 SASEGT. CDR3 DNA: TGTGCCAGCAACCCCAAGGGCCCCTCCCAGGGGGAGCTGTTTTTT. It specifies CASNPKGPSQGELFF.

The chain carries TRBV15 and TRBJ2-7, with 10 positions matching TRBD2. This CDR3 is built from 18 residues. In germline, CDR1 is LNHNV, CDR2 YYDKDF (reference sequence). Losses at the gene ends were 0 bases for V and 2 bases for J; bases not matched to a gene: 10. The CDR3 DNA sequence: TGTGCCACCAGCAGAGATTGGGCTAGCGGGGGCGAGCCCTACGAGCAGTACTTC. Protein sequence: CATSRDWASGGEPYEQYF.

This clonotype was seen many times. This chain joins TRBV12-3 or TRBV12-4 and TRBJ1-6; 7 bases map to TRBD1. The CDR3 totals 11 residues. The ends lost 4 bases at V and 15 bases at J; junction bases unmatched: 3. DNA of the CDR3: TGTGCCAGCAGTTCAACAGGGGTCCTCCACTTT. This translates into CASSSTGVLHF.

This chain connects TRBV29-1 to TRBJ2-1; D uncertain. Germline V lookup: CDR1 SQVTM, CDR2 ANQGSEA. With 2 bases removed from V and 5 bases from J, the gap between germline ends came to 10 bases. This CDR3 comprises 13 residues. The CDR3 DNA reads TGCAGCGTTGAATACTGGCAAAACAATGAGCAGTTCTTC. It is translated as CSVEYWQNNEQFF.

The table lists this clonotype with many counts. The V gene is TRBV20-1, the J gene TRBJ1-5, with D possibly TRBD1 on 6 matching bases. The CDR3 contains 14 residues. The germline gives CDR1 DFQATT, CDR2 SNEGSKA (reference sequence). V was pared by 6 bases and J by 1 base, with 13 bases between. The CDR3 coding sequence is TGCAGTGCAAAGGGGGGGGTCAGCAATCAGCCCCAGCATTTT. Translating gives CSAKGGVSNQPQHF.

This clonotype was counted many times. CDR3 in amino acids: CASSLTGTLYNEQFF. The CDR3 DNA sequence: TGTGCCAGCAGCTTAACCGGGACACTATACAATGAGCAGTTCTTC. The V gene is TRBV7-2, the J gene TRBJ2-1, with D maybe TRBD1 (6 bases). Between the trimmed V and J ends, which lost 2 bases and 4 bases, there was a span of 12 bases. The germline CDR1 and CDR2 sequences are SGHTA and FQGNSA. The CDR3 runs 15 residues.

At least ten counts were recorded for this clonotype. V gene TRBV6-6 combines with J gene TRBJ1-1; no firm D call. Germline CDR1 is MNHNY and CDR2 is SVGAGI (reference sequence). The CDR3 spans 12 residues. The V end was cut by 8 bases, the J end by 0 bases, with 7 bases between. CDR3 nucleotides: TGTGCCAGCGGAGACTTGAACACTGAAGCTTTCTTT. This translates into CASGDLNTEAFF.

This clonotype was seen ten or more times. The J gene is TRBJ1-6, the V gene TRBV4-1; D is undetermined. The V end was cut by 4 bases, the J end by 0 bases, with 10 bases between. The CDR3 sequence is 16 residues long. Germline V gene sequence: CDR1 MGHRA, CDR2 YSYEKL. CDR3 region: CASSLEPSSYNSPLHF. The CDR3 DNA is TGCGCCAGCAGCCTAGAGCCAAGCTCCTATAATTCACCCCTCCACTTT.

In its sample, this clonotype was seen many times. The chain links TRBV2 to TRBJ2-5; D unclear. Per germline, CDR1 SNHLY and CDR2 FYNNEI. The CDR3 extends over 15 amino acids. Trimming pared 1 base from V and 1 base from J, leaving 10 bases between. For the CDR3, the DNA is TGTGCCAGCAGTGAAGAAAATAGGCCCCAAGAGACCCAGTACTTC. It is translated as CASSEENRPQETQYF.

This clonotype appeared a few times. The J gene is TRBJ1-4, the V gene TRBV7-9; 8 nucleotides agree with TRBD1. Germline CDR1 reads SEHNR; CDR2 reads FQNEAQ (reference sequence). After removal of 3 bases from V and 5 bases from J, the junction contained 8 bases not matched to a gene. The CDR3 contains 16 residues. CDR3 sequence reads: CASSLGQAGGNEKLFF. The CDR3 DNA reads as TGTGCCAGCAGCTTGGGACAGGCCGGTGGGAATGAAAAACTGTTTTTT.

This clonotype was detected many times. J is TRBJ2-7 and V is TRBV28, with D possibly matching TRBD2 (6 bases). The CDR3 length is 16 residues. CDR1 is MDHEN, CDR2 SYDVKM, per germline. V was cut by 3 bases and J by 7 bases, with 22 bases left in between. CDR3 loop: CASSFFPRAPGEEQYF. CDR3 DNA sequence: TGTGCCAGCAGTTTTTTCCCTCGGGCTCCGGGGGAAGAGCAGTACTTC.

V is TRBV20-1 and J is TRBJ2-3; 8 positions match TRBD2. V shed 5 bases, J shed 4 bases, and the junction held 14 bases outside the gene matches. The CDR3 is made up of 16 amino acids. Germline CDR1 DFQATT, CDR2 SNEGSKA (reference sequence). This CDR3 reads CSAGLGAGGLADTQYF. The CDR3 DNA is TGCAGTGCTGGACTGGGTGCGGGGGGCCTGGCAGATACGCAGTATTTT.

Many counts were recorded for this clonotype. CDR3 bases: TGCGCCAGCAGCCAAGATCGCCGGTTGACCGGGGAGCTGTTTTTT. Its protein is CASSQDRRLTGELFF. This chain connects TRBV4-3 to TRBJ2-2; no firm D call. The germline V gene encodes CDR1 LGHNA and CDR2 YSLEER. With 0 bases removed from V and 5 bases from J, the gap between germline ends came to 10 bases. There are 15 residues in the CDR3.

This clonotype was recorded a few times. J is TRBJ2-1 and V is TRBV4-3, with D uncertain. CDR3 length: 16 residues. Germline V gene data show CDR1 as LGHNA and CDR2 as YSLEER. Trimming left V 0 bases short and J 5 bases short, with 14 bases between. CDR3: CASSQDYGRLNNEQFF. The CDR3, as DNA: TGCGCCAGCAGCCAAGATTACGGTAGACTGAACAATGAGCAGTTCTTC.

This clonotype was recorded many times. The chain employs TRBV6-5 and TRBJ2-4; D gene uncertain. V shed 5 bases and J shed 1 base, with 12 bases lying between them. The CDR3 contains 15 residues. CDR1 MNHEY and CDR2 SVGAGI come from the germline V gene. The CDR3 loop reads CASSPLKSAKNIQYF. The CDR3 nucleotides read TGTGCCAGCAGTCCTCTCAAGTCTGCCAAAAACATTCAGTACTTC.